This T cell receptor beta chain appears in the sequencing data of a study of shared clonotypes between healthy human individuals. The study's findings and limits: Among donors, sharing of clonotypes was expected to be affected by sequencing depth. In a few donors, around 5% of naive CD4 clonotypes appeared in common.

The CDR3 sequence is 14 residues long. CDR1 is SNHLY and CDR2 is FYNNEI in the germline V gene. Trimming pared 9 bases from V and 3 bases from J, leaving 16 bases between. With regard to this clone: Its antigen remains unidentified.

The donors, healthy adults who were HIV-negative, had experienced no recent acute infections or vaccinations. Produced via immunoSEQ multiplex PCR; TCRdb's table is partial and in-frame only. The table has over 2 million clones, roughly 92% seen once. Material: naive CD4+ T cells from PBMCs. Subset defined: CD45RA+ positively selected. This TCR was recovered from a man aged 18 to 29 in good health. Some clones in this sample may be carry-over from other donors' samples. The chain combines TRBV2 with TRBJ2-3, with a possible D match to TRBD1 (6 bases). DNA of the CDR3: TGTGCCAGAACAGGGAGCGTAGGGACAGATACGCAGTATTTT. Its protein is CARTGSVGTDTQYF. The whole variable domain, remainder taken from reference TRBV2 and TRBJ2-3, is EPEVTQTPSHQVTQMGQEVILRCVPISNHLYFYWYRQILGQKVEFLVSFYNNEISEKSEIFDDQFSVERPDGSNFTLKIRSTKLEDSAMYFCARTGSVGTDTQYFGPGTRLTVL.